The next 24 T cell receptor beta chains were all read from a single sample in a study of Ad26.COV2.S vaccination and SARS-CoV-2 variants. As for treatment: around 19 received Ad26.COV2.S at low or high dose, single or two shots; 5 received placebo; per-sample allocation not given. Samples analyzed were those drawn on day 63 after the first vaccine or placebo injection. Libraries were prepared by immunoSEQ multiplex PCR; TCRdb keeps only in-frame clonotypes and omits some of them. The data hold roughly 320,000 clones, with around four fifths observed a single time. The material was peripheral blood, obtained in a trial of Ad26.COV2.S vaccine versus placebo. All receptors derive from a person between 18 and 65 years old who received the Ad26.COV2.S COVID-19 vaccine or a placebo.

V is TRBV28 and J is TRBJ2-3, with D possibly TRBD1 on 5 matching bases. The CDR3 length is 16 residues. With 2 bases removed from V and 1 base from J, the gap between germline ends came to 13 bases. The germline CDR1 and CDR2 sequences are MDHEN and SYDVKM. CDR3 region: CASSLTGRVGTDTQYF. The CDR3 DNA reads TGTGCCAGCAGTTTAACGGGCAGGGTCGGCACAGATACGCAGTATTTT.

The chain couples TRBV7-3 to TRBJ1-1; no firm D call. This CDR3 region has 13 residues. Trimming took off 5 bases at V and 0 bases at J, with 7 bases between the two ends. Germline V gene lookup returns CDR1 SGHTA and CDR2 FQGTGA. CDR3 residues: CASSRDLNTEAFF. The CDR3 region has the DNA TGTGCCAGCAGCCGCGATCTGAACACTGAAGCTTTCTTT.

The J gene is TRBJ2-1, the V gene TRBV28; 10 bases fit TRBD1. Germline assignment: CDR1 MDHEN and CDR2 SYDVKM. This CDR3 is 16 amino acids long. V was pared by 6 bases and J by 10 bases, with 15 bases of the junction left unmatched. CDR3 sequence: CASRPNRQGATGEQFF. In DNA, the CDR3 is TGTGCCAGCAGACCTAATCGACAGGGGGCTACTGGCGAGCAGTTCTTC. Based on the CDR3 plus reference TRBV28 and TRBJ2-1, the full variable domain is DVKVTQSSRYLVKRTGEKVFLECVQDMDHENMFWYRQDPGLGLRLIYFSYDVKMKEKGDIPEGYSVSREKKERFSLILESASTNQTSMYLCASRPNRQGATGEQFFGPGTRLTVL.

About this clone: The sample has other DNA sequences that encode this CDR3 too. V usage is TRBV7-9 and J usage is TRBJ2-3; D gene unclear. V lost 5 bases and J lost 6, with 9 bases in between. The CDR3 has 12 residues. Germline CDR1 is SEHNR and CDR2 is FQNEAQ (reference sequence). CDR3 sequence (DNA): TGTGCCAGCAGCCCCCAATCCGATACGCAGTATTTT. The encoded protein is CASSPQSDTQYF. The full variable domain, with the rest looked up from reference TRBV7-9 and TRBJ2-3, is DTGVSQNPRHKITKRGQNVTFRCDPISEHNRLYWYRQTLGQGPEFLTYFQNEAQLEKSRLLSDRFSAERPKGSFSTLEIQRTEQGDSAMYLCASSPQSDTQYFGPGTRLTVL.

The rearrangement uses TRBV18 and TRBJ2-1; 8 nucleotides agree with TRBD1. The CDR3 sequence is 16 residues long. Germline CDR1 KGHSH, CDR2 LQKENI. V lost 3 bases and J lost 4; bases outside the gene matches: 8. The CDR3 DNA sequence: TGTGCCAGCTCACCCCCCCGGACAGGGTGGTACAATGAGCAGTTCTTC. Translation: CASSPPRTGWYNEQFF. Full variable domain (rest looked up from reference TRBV18 and TRBJ2-1): NAGVMQNPRHLVRRRGQEARLRCSPMKGHSHVYWYRQLPEEGLKFMVYLQKENIIDESGMPKERFSAEFPKEGPSILRIQQVVRGDSAAYFCASSPPRTGWYNEQFFGPGTRLTVL.

The table lists this clone with a count of one. The chain links TRBV6-5 to TRBJ2-3; TRBD1 aligns across 9 bases. Germline CDR1 reads MNHEY; CDR2 reads SVGAGI. This CDR3 is 13 amino acids long. The trim removed 10 bases at V and 1 base at J, leaving 3 bases unmatched. CDR3 protein: CAIRDRGTDTQYF. The CDR3 bases are TGTGCCATACGGGACAGGGGCACAGATACGCAGTATTTT.

The rearrangement uses TRBV6-9 and TRBJ2-5; D gene unclear. Per germline, CDR1 MNHGY and CDR2 SVAAGI. This CDR3 is built from 11 residues. V was pared by 5 bases and J by 5 bases, with 6 bases between. The CDR3 DNA follows: TGTGCCAGCAGTCCTGGGGAGACCCAGTACTTC. It codes for CASSPGETQYF.

The chain carries TRBV18 and TRBJ2-7; TRBD1 matches 9 bases. Per the germline V gene, CDR1 is KGHSH and CDR2 is LQKENI. The V segment lost 2 bases and the J segment 2 bases; nucleotides outside the gene matches: 16. This CDR3 region has 19 residues. CDR3 nucleotide sequence: TGTGCCAGCTCACCATACGGACAGGGGATATCGGCCGCCACCTACGAGCAGTACTTC. Residues: CASSPYGQGISAATYEQYF.

This chain uses TRBV2 with TRBJ1-2; D gene ambiguous. The germline V gene encodes CDR1 SNHLY and CDR2 FYNNEI. Trimming stripped 1 base from V and 5 bases from J, with 8 bases between. The CDR3 is 13 amino acids. For the CDR3, the DNA is TGTGCCAGCAGTGAAGAAGCTGGTTATGGCTACACCTTC. It is translated as CASSEEAGYGYTF. Full variable domain (rest looked up from reference TRBV2 and TRBJ1-2): EPEVTQTPSHQVTQMGQEVILRCVPISNHLYFYWYRQILGQKVEFLVSFYNNEISEKSEIFDDQFSVERPDGSNFTLKIRSTKLEDSAMYFCASSEEAGYGYTFGSGTRLTVV.

This chain connects TRBV14 to TRBJ1-4, with 8 bases lining up with TRBD1. Trimming cost V 2 bases and J 8 bases; bases outside gene matches: 7. The CDR3 is 15 residues long. Germline CDR1 SGHDN, CDR2 FVKESK. CDR3 residues: CASSQQGAGREKLFF. The CDR3 bases are TGTGCCAGCAGCCAACAGGGGGCAGGTAGAGAAAAACTGTTTTTT.

The rearrangement links TRBV29-1 to TRBJ2-7; 7 nucleotides align to TRBD1. CDR1 is SQVTM and CDR2 is ANQGSEA in the germline V gene. CDR3 size: 12 residues. The V and J ends lost 6 bases and 1 base, in that order; junction bases with no gene match: 3. The CDR3 here is CSVSTGSYEQYF. The CDR3 DNA reads as TGCAGCGTCTCGACAGGGTCCTACGAGCAGTACTTC.

The chain has TRBV2 and TRBJ1-1; D is ambiguous. Looked up from germline, CDR1 is SNHLY and CDR2 is FYNNEI. The CDR3 extends over 14 amino acids. V was shortened by 4 bases and J by 0 bases, with 9 bases between the two germline ends. The CDR3 here is CASSGSGLNTEAFF. The CDR3 DNA follows: TGTGCCAGCAGTGGGTCGGGTTTGAACACTGAAGCTTTCTTT.

CDR3 loop: CASSLSEDRTTYEQYF. The CDR3, as DNA: TGTGCCAGCAGCTTGTCTGAGGACAGGACCACCTACGAGCAGTACTTC. The chain joins TRBV5-5 to TRBJ2-7, with 7 positions matching TRBD1. The CDR3 totals 16 residues. Germline loops: CDR1 SGHKS, CDR2 YYEKEE (reference sequence). Trimming removed 1 base from V and 2 bases from J; junction bases left unmatched: 9.

The chain links TRBV5-8 to TRBJ2-1, with D maybe TRBD1 (5 bases). The germline V and J ends were trimmed by 0 bases and 8 bases, with 12 bases remaining between them. This CDR3 has 14 amino acids. Germline V gives CDR1 SGHTS, CDR2 YDEGEE. CDR3 loop: CASSLAGNVYEQFF. Written as DNA, the CDR3 is TGTGCCAGCAGCTTGGCAGGGAACGTCTATGAGCAGTTCTTC.

This clone appeared once. V gene TRBV7-9 combines with J gene TRBJ1-4; D possibly corresponds to TRBD1 (6 bases). The CDR3 is 14 residues long. Germline CDR1 reads SEHNR; CDR2 reads FQNEAQ (reference sequence). V lost 5 bases and J 6 bases, leaving 13 bases between the germline ends. The CDR3 region has the DNA TGTGCCAGCAGCCTCTTGACAGGTGATGAAAAACTGTTTTTT. It translates to CASSLLTGDEKLFF.

This chain connects TRBV6-5 to TRBJ2-1; 8 nucleotides agree with TRBD2. Germline-derived CDR1 and CDR2 are MNHEY and SVGAGI. V dropped 7 bases and J dropped 6; count of bases not matched to a gene: 5. There are 13 residues in the CDR3. CDR3 nucleotides: TGTGCCAGCACCAGGGGACTAGTCAATGAGCAGTTCTTC. Protein: CASTRGLVNEQFF.

The chain carries TRBV28 and TRBJ1-2; D not resolved. CDR1 and CDR2 from the germline V gene are MDHEN and SYDVKM. This CDR3 is 11 amino acids long. V was clipped by 0 bases and J by 7 bases, with 3 bases between them. CDR3 DNA sequence: TGTGCCAGCAGTTTATGGGGTGGCTACACCTTC. This translates into CASSLWGGYTF.

V is TRBV3-1 (or the pseudogene TRBV3-2) and J is TRBJ2-6; D unresolved. CDR1 is LGHDT and CDR2 is YNNKEL in the germline V gene (reference sequence). CDR3 length: 16 residues. Trimming left V 5 bases short and J 0 bases short, with 11 bases between. In DNA form, the CDR3 reads TGTGCCAGCAGCTCCGGACCCATCTCTGGGGCCAACGTCCTGACTTTC. Translation gives CASSSGPISGANVLTF.

The gene calls are TRBV6-5 and TRBJ2-7; D not certain. Germline CDR1 reads MNHEY; CDR2 reads SVGAGI. CDR3 size: 13 residues. The V end lost 0 bases, the J end lost 3 bases, and 6 bases lay between the germline ends. CDR3 residues: CASSYSPVYEQYF. CDR3 nucleotides: TGTGCCAGCAGTTACTCGCCGGTCTACGAGCAGTACTTC.

The rearrangement uses TRBV7-9 and TRBJ2-3; no reliable D call. CDR1 is SEHNR, CDR2 FQNEAQ, per germline (reference sequence). V was trimmed by 2 bases and J by 0 bases, leaving 15 bases between them. CDR3 length: 17 residues. In nucleotides, the CDR3 is TGTGCCAGCAGCTTAACTTTGACGGATGGCAGCACAGATACGCAGTATTTT. This translates into CASSLTLTDGSTDTQYF.

V gene TRBV14 combines with J gene TRBJ2-5, with D perhaps TRBD2 (5 bases). V was clipped by 4 bases and J by 0 bases, with 9 bases between them. The germline gives CDR1 SGHDN, CDR2 FVKESK. The CDR3 length is 14 residues. CDR3 residues: CASSRPGYQETQYF. CDR3 DNA sequence: TGTGCCAGCAGCCGGCCGGGGTACCAAGAGACCCAGTACTTC. The variable domain in full, completed from reference TRBV14 and TRBJ2-5, reads EAGVTQFPSHSVIEKGQTVTLRCDPISGHDNLYWYRRVMGKEIKFLLHFVKESKQDESGMPNNRFLAERTGGTYSTLKVQPAELEDSGVYFCASSRPGYQETQYFGPGTRLLVL.

V and J are TRBV9 and TRBJ2-5; 10 bases fit TRBD2. The V gene end was trimmed by 0 bases and the J gene end by 4 bases; junction bases not matched to a gene: 9. The CDR3 runs to 17 residues. Looked up from germline, CDR1 is SGDLS and CDR2 is YYNGEE. CDR3 nucleotides: TGTGCCAGCAGCGTAGCGATTCAGACTAGCGGGCCAGAGACCCAGTACTTC. Amino acids: CASSVAIQTSGPETQYF.

The chain employs TRBV10-2 and TRBJ1-4; D unresolved. Trimming shortened V by 2 bases and J by 0 bases, and 10 bases separated the two germline ends. Germline V gene sequence: CDR1 WSHSY, CDR2 SAAADI. This CDR3 has 16 residues. The CDR3 loop reads CASSEPRQATNEKLFF. CDR3 bases: TGCGCCAGCAGTGAGCCTCGTCAGGCAACTAATGAAAAACTGTTTTTT.

The CDR3 DNA reads TGTGCCAGCAGCCGCAAAGGGCGGTACCAAGAGACCCAGTACTTC. This gives the protein CASSRKGRYQETQYF. The V and J genes are TRBV3-1 (or the pseudogene TRBV3-2) and TRBJ2-5; D remains ambiguous. This CDR3 spans 15 amino acids. V was cut by 4 bases and J by 0 bases, with 12 bases left in between. Germline CDR1 and CDR2: LGHDT and YNNKEL (reference sequence).